This section outlines one T cell receptor beta chain sequence together with its context. Its specificity is not known. The CDR3 runs to 15 residues. V lost 1 base, J lost 5 bases, and 7 bases stayed unmatched. Germline-derived CDR1 and CDR2 are MNHNS and SASEGT. These data are taken from a study of radiotherapy plus CTLA-4 blockade in lung cancer. Sequencing was performed with immunoSEQ multiplex PCR; in TCRdb, only in-frame clones are kept and a portion is missing. The sample gives tens of thousands of clones, around 88% of which show up once; more than 2% is in the top ten. Overall study findings and caveats: The best predictor of response was reported to be early blood T cell clone dynamics, with interferon-beta.

Focal radiation was given together with CTLA-4 blockade (ipilimumab) to patients with chemo-refractory metastatic non-small-cell lung cancer. This sequence originates from a human donor with non-small cell lung cancer who had a partial response to radiotherapy plus ipilimumab. The sample in question was peripheral blood, obtained from a patient treated with radiotherapy plus ipilimumab. The V gene is TRBV6-1, the J gene TRBJ2-7, with TRBD1 identical over 8 bases. DNA for the CDR3: TGTGCCAGCAGTGAAGAGGACAGGGTGATCGACGAGCAGTACGTC. Translation gives CASSEEDRVIDEQYV.